Reported below is one T cell receptor beta chain. Its antigen remains unidentified. The sample comes from a study of cytomegalovirus exposure and HLA in healthy donors listed by TCRdb under 2017. Notes on the research overall: According to an earlier analysis of several hundred of the donors, about 179 million T cells yielded 90 million to 130 million unique TCR beta sequences and 276 Gb of sequence data. Approximately 300 gigabases of sequencing data and approximately 84 million unique TCR sequences were included in an early release covering 550 to 800 HLA-typed donors. Of the roughly 400 genotyped donors, more than 75% were placed in the genetic ancestry cluster associated with self-reported Caucasian donors. The aim of the study was to test whether cataloging public T cell receptors could identify signatures of past pathogen exposure. Using immunosequencing, the study profiled T cell repertoires from 550 to 750 subjects and related those repertoires to cytomegalovirus serostatus. Along with the approximately 650-subject first cohort, a separate validation cohort of over a hundred different subjects was used. The study combined high-throughput TCR immunosequencing, statistical association of individual TCRs with disease status, and machine learning to predict cytomegalovirus infection status. A later analysis re-analyzed previously published TCR beta repertoires from roughly 630 donors and added high-resolution HLA genotyping to study TCR occurrence patterns. The later analysis used no new phenotypic data to find candidate immune exposures, relying instead on TCR beta sequences and their occurrence across donors. To decide whether each TCR beta V gene segment behaved as functional or pseudogenic, an earlier analysis of fewer than 750 of the donors relied on high-throughput TCR beta sequencing. Donor age, sex, ethnicity and CMV serostatus were compiled alongside the repertoire data. In a later genetic analysis, genome-wide SNP genotypes for about 55% of the roughly 700 donors were used, and that subset was treated as a discovery cohort. Every discovery cohort repertoire had been produced on one sequencing platform. Class I and class II HLA loci were covered by the typing at four-digit resolution. The number of typed donors differed by locus: about 620-640 for A, B, C, DRB1 and DQB1; roughly 510 for DQA1; some 590 for DPA1; and 400 to 480 for DPB1. Because of strong linkage in the cohort, a few DR-DQ haplotypes were treated as single units for association and clustering. Across approximately 400 genotyped donors of the cohort, an average of approximately 240,000 unique TCR beta nucleotide sequences per donor were sequenced, and roughly a sixth of those sequences were non-productive.

The cohort comprised under 700 healthy bone marrow donors. At the time of sampling, all cohort members were nominally healthy, though unrecorded immune exposures were likely present. CMV serostatus was recorded as positive for 289 and negative for about 55% of the roughly 700 cohort members, whereas no CMV serostatus was recorded for the donor in question. A peripheral blood sample was provided by each donor, and peripheral blood mononuclear cells were used for TCR beta sequencing. The Qiagen DNeasy Blood Extraction Kit was used to extract genomic DNA from the blood cell samples. The germline V gene (reference sequence) provides CDR1 LNHDA and CDR2 SQIVND. Germline trimming: 5 bases from V, 4 bases from J; junction bases outside gene matches: 5. The CDR3, cysteine through phenylalanine, is 15 amino acids long. Left in the record is the CDR3 DNA by itself, 45 bases read in frame from the first base.

The paper as a whole reports these results and caveats: A later analysis found that HLA-associated TCR beta chains were more clonally expanded and had lower generation probabilities than equally common non-associated chains. HLA typing was unavailable for some donors at each locus, so association tests used only the typed subset. A total of fewer than 200 TCR beta chains were listed by the study as associated with cytomegalovirus. In an earlier analysis of about 550 of the donors, most TCR beta V segments were observed in productive rearrangements about 90% or about 30% of the time, broadly matching IMGT annotations. According to a later genetic analysis, donors in an Asian-associated ancestry cluster had fewer N-insertions in productive TCRs than the approximately 610-donor mean. The sequencing pipeline was judged likely to have produced a cluster of highly shared sequence variants as a technical artifact. The presence/absence analyses assumed that sequencing depth was roughly uniform across donors, and that assumption may not be true. A further reported finding was that TCR beta sequences accurately predicted the HLA-A and HLA-B alleles for most subjects in the first cohort. Most CMV-associated TCR beta chains appeared to be HLA-restricted in a later analysis, and the HLA associations seemed to be driven largely by CMV exposure. In a later analysis, the rate of TCR association differed among HLA loci, with DRB1 alleles having the most associated TCRs and HLA-C alleles having the fewest. V-gene and J-gene trimming of TCR beta chains was associated with a missense DCLRE1C variant in a later genetic analysis, and the association was replicated in an independent cohort. A few of the identified cytomegalovirus-associated TCR beta chains were confirmed in vitro to be specific for cytomegalovirus antigens. Some IMGT-functional V segments, including TRBV6-2 and TRBV6-3, could not be told apart with the 87-base-pair reads, so those segments were excluded. According to the authors, the approach could potentially be generalized to other disease states and immunological phenotypes. This cohort had only TCR beta chains sequenced, and the lack of alpha or paired-chain data limited which features could be detected. Specific HLA alleles were associated with 16,951 TCR beta sequences at a false discovery rate of 0.05 in a later analysis. Strong co-occurrence of HLA alleles, especially DR and DQ, made assigning TCR associations to individual alleles difficult. While some public TCRs were present in many individuals, most TCR sequences turned up only very rarely across donors. A later analysis reported that several top co-occurrence clusters appeared linked to parvovirus B19, influenza, CMV and Epstein-Barr virus. Around 16 rarely observed V segments, including chromosome 9 orphons, were excluded from the earlier analysis of almost 600 of the donors because counts were too low. For the cohort, immune exposure information was limited to CMV serostatus. The classifier was reported to diagnose cytomegalovirus status with high specificity and sensitivity in both the original and validation cohorts. Correlated functional status among segregating V segments might be attributable to linkage disequilibrium, but an unknown experimental factor could not be ruled out.

Libraries came from the immunoSEQ multiplex PCR assay. For the multiplex PCR, a mixture combining 60 forward primers for TCR Vbeta segments and 13 reverse primers for TCR Jbeta segments was used. The CDR3 region of rearranged TCR beta genes was amplified from genomic DNA with a multiplex PCR assay. The amplified TCR beta libraries were sequenced on the Illumina HiSeq System as 87-base-pair reads. As for how the authors treated the data: Across the roughly 670 repertoires, a later analysis counted about 81 million unique TCR beta chains, around 11 million of which were shared by at least two donors. A nearest-neighbor algorithm error-corrected the raw reads and collapsed the reads into unique sequences, merging closely related sequences to remove PCR and sequencing errors. CDR3 sequences were aligned to IMGT reference sequences to assign V, D and J gene segments. For a sequence to be retained, a match of at least six nucleotides was required to both a V gene segment and a J gene segment. A rearrangement counted as productive if the CDR3 had no stop codons and remained in frame with V and J, and every other rearrangement counted as non-productive. CDR3 was defined by IMGT convention, running from the second conserved V-encoded cysteine to the conserved J-encoded phenylalanine. The earlier analysis of some 600 of the donors excluded sequences that lacked an unambiguous match to a single V gene segment. An earlier analysis of 500 to 700 of the donors classified V segments as functional when productive rearrangements were above 56.7% and as segregating when the standard deviation between donors was above 5%. To diagnose cytomegalovirus status from the catalog of TCR beta chain sequences, a statistical classification framework was built. In a later analysis, TCR nucleotide sequences were compared against IMGT/GENE-DB human TR gene sequences so that V and J genes could be assigned. A later analysis assigned CDR3 sequences and most-parsimonious VDJ recombination scenarios with the TCRdist pipeline. A later analysis defined each TCR beta chain by its CDR3 amino acid sequence plus V-gene family, and excluded reads lacking a unique V-gene family. A later analysis removed 450 to 600 highly shared, low-generation-probability nucleotide sequences to deal with suspected cross-contamination and a sequencing artifact. A later analysis calculated a clonal expansion index for each public chain from normalized within-repertoire ranks of inferred template counts. Generation probabilities in a later analysis came from a VDJ recombination model fitted to out-of-frame rearrangements, and those results were checked against IGoR. In a later analysis, TCR-TCR, TCR-HLA and TCR-CMV co-occurrence was scored with hypergeometric tests, and a repertoire-size bias correction was applied to TCR pairs. In a later analysis, false discovery rates were estimated by permuting HLA or CMV assignments 20 times. In a later analysis, co-occurring TCRs were grouped with DBSCAN, and TCRdist sequence similarity was added when clustering was performed within HLA-allele-positive subsets. Co-occurrence clustering excluded repertoires with fewer than 30,000 or more than 120,000 public chains, plus five with anomalous nucleotide sharing. Drawn from immuneACCESS, this table holds only the in-frame rearrangements with V and J called that TCRdb kept. Clones are partly lost; checked studies trace under half to an unresolved V gene and leave the rest unexplained. That table furnishes V, J and clone size, whereas the DNA furnished D and trimming. The sample's clone listing holds tens of thousands of clones. Approximately 6.3% of the sample comes from the top ten.

The V and J genes are TRBV19 and TRBJ2-1; the junction holds 10 bases that match TRBD2. The sequence was collected from a human donor in good health. The sequenced sample was PBMCs. The CDR3 region reads CASSVLAGDYNEQFF. The nucleotides read TGTGCCAGTAGTGTCCTAGCGGGGGATTACAATGAGCAGTTCTTC.